Below are 24 T cell receptor beta chains sequenced from a single sample in a study of neurological immune-mediated disorders. MiXCR, applied by TCRdb to the 5' RACE reads, yields one record per CDR3 protein. The table lists 44,000 or so distinct CDR3 sequences, roughly 6.3% of them singletons. The sequencing input was CD4+ T cells from blood. All receptors derive from a middle-aged woman in good health.

This clonotype was seen once. The chain combines TRBV5-5 with TRBJ1-1; D is possibly TRBD1 (5 bases). Germline-derived CDR1 and CDR2 are SGHKS and YYEKEE (reference sequence). The germline V and J ends were trimmed by 1 base and 5 bases, with 15 bases remaining between them. The CDR3 sequence is 15 residues long. As DNA, the CDR3 is TGTGCCAGCAGCTTGACAGATGGCGCAGGGACTGAAGCTTTCTTT. It translates to CASSLTDGAGTEAFF. Complete variable domain (other parts from reference TRBV5-5 and TRBJ1-1): DAGVTQSPTHLIKTRGQQVTLRCSPISGHKSVSWYQQVLGQGPQFIFQYYEKEERGRGNFPDRFSARQFPNYSSELNVNALLLGDSALYLCASSLTDGAGTEAFFGQGTRLTVV.

This clonotype was observed many times. The J gene is TRBJ2-5, the V gene TRBV4-3; 8 nucleotides align to TRBD2. With 0 bases clipped from V and 1 base from J, the junction kept 7 bases outside the gene matches. The CDR3 loop spans 17 amino acids. Germline CDR1 LGHNA, CDR2 YSLEER. As DNA, the CDR3 is TGCGCCAGCAGCCAAGATCTCGGGGGGGGACCCCAAGAGACCCAGTACTTC. Amino acid sequence: CASSQDLGGGPQETQYF.

This rearrangement joins TRBV5-1 to TRBJ1-1; no firm D call. CDR1 SGHRS and CDR2 YFSETQ come from the germline V gene. This CDR3 contains 13 residues. V dropped 7 bases and J dropped 6 bases, with 16 bases sitting between them. The CDR3 nucleotides are TGCGCCAGCTTGTCAGTGACGGGCGCTGAAGCTTTCTTT. Amino acid sequence: CASLSVTGAEAFF. The entire variable domain, with the rest obtained from reference TRBV5-1 and TRBJ1-1, is as follows: KAGVTQTPRYLIKTRGQQVTLSCSPISGHRSVSWYQQTPGQGLQFLFEYFSETQRNKGNFPGRFSGRQFSNSRSEMNVSTLELGDSALYLCASLSVTGAEAFFGQGTRLTVV.

The sample holds many counts of this clonotype. The rearrangement uses TRBV28 and TRBJ2-3; 11 positions match TRBD2. Per germline, CDR1 MDHEN and CDR2 SYDVKM. The CDR3 is 17 residues long. Trimming at V came to 2 bases and at J to 4 bases, leaving 8 bases not matched to a gene. The CDR3: CASSLINSGRVADTQYF. The CDR3, as DNA: TGTGCCAGCAGTTTAATCAATAGCGGGAGGGTCGCAGATACGCAGTATTTT.

This clonotype came up many times. This chain connects TRBV20-1 to TRBJ1-2, with D maybe TRBD1 (6 bases). The CDR3 totals 16 residues. Trimming removed 0 bases from V and 7 bases from J, with 21 bases in between. Germline CDR1 DFQATT, CDR2 SNEGSKA (reference sequence). CDR3 residues: CSARDGLRGEASGYTF. The CDR3 DNA follows: TGCAGTGCTAGAGATGGTCTGAGGGGGGAGGCATCTGGCTACACCTTC.

This clonotype was observed many times. This chain connects TRBV7-8 to TRBJ2-2, with D perhaps matching TRBD1 (6 bases). There are 17 residues in the CDR3. The germline CDR1 and CDR2 sequences are SGHVS and FQNEAQ. Trimming left V 2 bases short and J 1 base short, with 14 bases between. CDR3 amino acids: CASSLFHGTRNTGELFF. DNA of the CDR3: TGTGCCAGCAGCTTATTCCACGGGACAAGGAACACCGGGGAGCTGTTTTTT.

This clonotype was seen many times. The V call is TRBV5-1, the J call TRBJ1-1, with unresolved D. CDR1 is SGHRS, CDR2 YFSETQ, per germline. This CDR3 contains 15 residues. V was shortened by 3 bases and J by 4 bases, with 16 bases between the two germline ends. In DNA, the CDR3 is TGCGCCAGCAGCTACACGTTTGGGTCCCTCACTGAAGCTTTCTTT. It yields the protein CASSYTFGSLTEAFF.

This clonotype was counted only a few times. This clone may be a read error of a much larger clone one base away. The chain employs TRBV18 and TRBJ1-2; D perhaps matches TRBD1 (5 bases). Germline CDR1 KGHSH, CDR2 LQKENI. The CDR3 extends over 15 amino acids. With 1 base removed from V and 5 bases from J, the gap between germline ends came to 14 bases. CDR3 DNA: TGTGCCAGCTCACCACAGGGGACGTCCGATTATGGCTACACCTTC. Its translation is CASSPQGTSDYGYTF.

This clonotype showed up many times. The chain combines TRBV5-1 with TRBJ2-7; 9 nucleotides align to TRBD1. This CDR3 is 15 amino acids long. CDR1 and CDR2 (germline): SGHRS, YFSETQ. V dropped 4 bases and J dropped 6; count of bases not matched to a gene: 11. CDR3 DNA sequence: TGCGCCAGCAGCCCCGGGGACAGGGTTGTCGCCGAGCAGTACTTC. Protein: CASSPGDRVVAEQYF.

This clonotype was seen many times. This sequence joins TRBV5-1 and TRBJ2-3; D gene unclear. V was clipped by 0 bases and J by 0 bases, with 8 bases between them. The CDR3 length is 15 residues. Germline V gene data show CDR1 as SGHRS and CDR2 as YFSETQ. DNA of the CDR3: TGCGCCAGCAGCTTGGGCGACACTAGCACAGATACGCAGTATTTT. This gives the protein CASSLGDTSTDTQYF.

The genes are TRBV18 and TRBJ2-3; TRBD1 is a possible D gene (6 bases). This CDR3 is 14 amino acids long. Germline V gene lookup returns CDR1 KGHSH and CDR2 LQKENI. The V end was cut by 3 bases, the J end by 7 bases, with 14 bases between. DNA for the CDR3: TGTGCCAGCTCACCCCAGGGGAAGGGAAATACGCAGTATTTT. Its translation: CASSPQGKGNTQYF.

This clonotype showed up many times. This chain connects TRBV20-1 to TRBJ2-5, with 9 bases lining up with TRBD1. Germline CDR1 DFQATT, CDR2 SNEGSKA (reference sequence). CDR3 length: 12 amino acids. J was trimmed by 6 bases and V by 6 bases; bases with no gene match: 5. CDR3 DNA: TGCAGTGCGGGGACAGGGAAAAAGACCCAGTACTTC. Translated: CSAGTGKKTQYF.

This rearrangement joins TRBV29-1 to TRBJ2-2; 8 nucleotides match TRBD2. This CDR3 comprises 17 residues. CDR1 and CDR2 (germline): SQVTM, ANQGSEA. Trimming at V came to 5 bases and at J to 6 bases, leaving 17 bases not matched to a gene. Here the CDR3 DNA reads TGCAGCGTTTTCGGGACTAGGAGGATAGGTAGTCCCGGGGAGCTGTTTTTT. This sequence encodes CSVFGTRRIGSPGELFF.

This clonotype was counted at least ten times. The rearrangement links TRBV7-2 to TRBJ2-2, with D possibly matching TRBD2 (5 bases). CDR3 length: 18 residues. The germline V and J ends were trimmed by 2 bases and 3 bases, with 19 bases remaining between them. Germline V CDR1 and CDR2: SGHTA, FQGNSA. The CDR3 bases are TGTGCCAGCAGCTTAATAGCCGTAGGGAGCGTCGACACCGGGGAGCTGTTTTTT. Its protein product is CASSLIAVGSVDTGELFF.

This clonotype was counted ten times or more. This chain uses TRBV5-1 with TRBJ2-1; 9 bases fit TRBD2. V lost 3 bases to trimming and J lost 7 bases; unmatched junction nucleotides: 8. CDR1 is SGHRS and CDR2 is YFSETQ in the germline V gene. CDR3 length: 15 amino acids. The CDR3 reads CASSSIAGVGNEQFF. Written as DNA, the CDR3 is TGCGCCAGCAGCTCTATAGCGGGAGTAGGGAATGAGCAGTTCTTC. The variable domain in full, completed from reference TRBV5-1 and TRBJ2-1, reads KAGVTQTPRYLIKTRGQQVTLSCSPISGHRSVSWYQQTPGQGLQFLFEYFSETQRNKGNFPGRFSGRQFSNSRSEMNVSTLELGDSALYLCASSSIAGVGNEQFFGPGTRLTVL.

This clonotype was picked up many times. The V gene is TRBV12-3 or TRBV12-4, the J gene TRBJ2-2; 13 nucleotides agree with TRBD2. With 7 bases clipped from V and 7 bases from J, the junction kept 15 bases outside the gene matches. This CDR3 has 18 residues. CDR3 DNA: TGTGCCAGCACCCTCTGGACTAGCGGGAGTTTTGTGCTCGGGGAGCTGTTTTTT. Its protein product is CASTLWTSGSFVLGELFF.

The chain is built from TRBV2 and TRBJ2-1; D unresolved. Germline V gene lookup returns CDR1 SNHLY and CDR2 FYNNEI. The germline V and J ends were trimmed by 4 bases and 4 bases, with 8 bases remaining between them. CDR3 length: 13 amino acids. In DNA, the CDR3 is TGTGCCAGCAGTGGCGAAATTTACAATGAGCAGTTCTTC. As protein: CASSGEIYNEQFF.

This clonotype was recorded at least ten times. The chain carries TRBV5-1 and TRBJ1-1; TRBD1 might be the D (5 bases). CDR1 is SGHRS and CDR2 is YFSETQ in the germline V gene. Between the trimmed V and J ends, which lost 0 bases and 5 bases, there was a span of 14 bases. This CDR3 is 15 amino acids long. The CDR3 region is CASSLVQGGNTEAFF. In nucleotides, the CDR3 is TGCGCCAGCAGCTTGGTGCAGGGAGGGAATACTGAAGCTTTCTTT.

This clonotype has at least ten counts. The chain recombines TRBV28 with TRBJ1-2; 8 positions agree with TRBD1. This CDR3 has 15 residues. Germline V lookup: CDR1 MDHEN, CDR2 SYDVKM. V was clipped by 3 bases and J by 4 bases; unmatched bases: 7. Written as DNA, the CDR3 is TGTGCCAGCAGTTTGTATGGACAGGGAGTCTATGGCTACACCTTC. Protein product: CASSLYGQGVYGYTF.

This clonotype has ten or more counts. The V and J genes are TRBV7-3 and TRBJ2-1; D is ambiguous. The CDR3 loop spans 13 amino acids. From germline, CDR1 is SGHTA and CDR2 FQGTGA. Trimming removed 0 bases from V and 8 bases from J, with 8 bases in between. CDR3 sequence reads: CASSLTDRDEQFF. DNA of the CDR3: TGTGCCAGCAGCTTAACGGACCGGGATGAGCAGTTCTTC.

At least ten counts were recorded for this clonotype. DNA of the CDR3: TGTGCCAGCAGCTTAGACGGCTCTAGCGGTTTCTTCTCCTACGAGCAGTACTTC. It encodes CASSLDGSSGFFSYEQYF. This chain joins TRBV7-2 and TRBJ2-7, with 7 nucleotides matching TRBD2. Germline CDR1 reads SGHTA; CDR2 reads FQGNSA. The ends lost 1 base at V and 0 bases at J; junction bases unmatched: 12. There are 18 residues in the CDR3.

This clonotype was counted many times. CDR3 sequence reads: CASSELGGRGQETQYF. CDR3 bases: TGTGCCAGCAGTGAATTAGGCGGGAGGGGTCAAGAGACCCAGTACTTC. This chain joins TRBV25-1 and TRBJ2-5, with TRBD2 matching 9 bases. This CDR3 spans 16 amino acids. With V trimmed by 1 base and J by 2 bases, 5 bases remained unmatched. Germline V gene data show CDR1 as MGHDK and CDR2 as SYGVNS.

This clonotype was seen at least ten times. The chain links TRBV12-3 or TRBV12-4 to TRBJ2-4, with a weak D call TRBD1 (7 bases). The ends were cut back, 3 bases at V and 6 bases at J, with 21 bases in the middle. This CDR3 region has 17 residues. The CDR3 sequence is CASSFEGAAGGINIQYF. CDR3 nucleotide sequence: TGTGCCAGCAGTTTCGAGGGGGCAGCCGGGGGCATAAACATTCAGTACTTC.

This clonotype has ten or more counts. V usage is TRBV15 and J usage is TRBJ2-7; 8 nucleotides agree with TRBD2. V shed 1 base and J 4 bases; nucleotides not matched to a gene: 6. CDR3 length equals 15 residues. Germline V gene data show CDR1 as LNHNV and CDR2 as YYDKDF (reference sequence). CDR3 region: CATSRGRTSRYEQYF. CDR3 coding DNA: TGTGCCACCAGCAGAGGCCGGACTAGCAGATACGAGCAGTACTTC.